This T cell receptor beta chain came from a study of PD-1 blockade in mismatch repair-deficient tumors. Using immunoSEQ multiplex PCR, the repertoire was profiled, and TCRdb retains in-frame clones only, with some absent. This sample yields around 100,000 clones, of which about four fifths are seen a single time; 6.3% belongs to the top ten. This CDR3 has 14 residues. CDR1 is MNHNY, CDR2 SVGAGI, per germline (reference sequence). V lost 2 bases to trimming and J lost 6 bases, with 14 bases between them. The chain uses TRBV6-6 and TRBJ2-7; D is perhaps TRBD1 (5 bases). The material sequenced was peripheral blood, taken about 33 weeks after starting pembrolizumab. The receptor's source is an adult with mismatch repair-deficient cancer. Here the CDR3 reads CASSYEIVTGEQYF. CDR3 DNA: TGTGCCAGCAGTTACGAGATTGTCACAGGCGAGCAGTACTTC.